This T cell receptor beta chain appears in the sequencing data of a study of T cells in Graves' hyperthyroidism and ophthalmopathy. The source material, RNA transcripts, was used to amplify TCR beta CDR3 regions. TCR CDR3 regions were first amplified by RT-PCR with HTBI primers. TCRdb reprocessed the multiplex PCR reads via MiXCR and lists one record per CDR3 protein. The sample records some 500,000 distinct CDR3 sequences, around a quarter being singletons. Based on clinical symptoms, serum thyroxine and TRAb, thyroid ultrasound and orbital computed tomography, diagnoses were reached. The sample holds many counts of this clonotype. The CDR3 contains 16 residues. Germline lookup yields CDR1 SGHRS and CDR2 YFSETQ. Between the trimmed V and J ends, which lost 7 bases and 2 bases, there was a span of 19 bases.

The chain joins TRBV5-1 to TRBJ1-5; no clear D. Sequencing input: blood. The sequence was obtained from a woman in her 30s with Graves' ophthalmopathy. CDR3 region: CASPPILKVGNQPQHF. DNA of the CDR3: TGCGCCAGCCCCCCAATACTTAAAGTCGGCAATCAGCCCCAGCATTTT. Drawing the rest from reference TRBV5-1 and TRBJ1-5, the complete variable domain is KAGVTQTPRYLIKTRGQQVTLSCSPISGHRSVSWYQQTPGQGLQFLFEYFSETQRNKGNFPGRFSGRQFSNSRSEMNVSTLELGDSALYLCASPPILKVGNQPQHFGDGTRLSIL.